The following is a T cell receptor beta chain sequence with its context. Its antigen specificity is not known. No much larger clone is present one base from it, and per-base qualities are unavailable. Whole blood was collected in K2EDTA tubes by collaborating institutions according to the institutions' own protocols. For TCRbeta analysis, collaborators shipped samples in one of three forms: frozen whole blood, isolated PBMCs, or DNA extracted from either of those sample types. TCRbeta CDR3 regions were amplified from genomic DNA by means of the immunoSEQ Assay, a bias-controlled multiplex PCR. Processing in the source paper ran as follows. Nucleated cell counts per sample were estimated from amplification of reference gene primers within the assay. To quantify the absolute abundance of each unique TCRbeta CDR3 rearrangement, sequence reads were collapsed and filtered. For each sample, productive Simpson clonality was calculated by taking the square root of Simpson's diversity index across productive rearrangements. TCRdb retrieved this table from immuneACCESS and kept in-frame rearrangements only. Not all clones are present; in checked studies, unresolved V genes account for under half, and no reason is known for the remainder. That table gives V, J and clone size, and the DNA gave D and trimming. The sample has around 78,000 clones on record, roughly 88% of them singletons. Around 40% of the sample lies in the top ten.

The sample is drawn from a study of blood T cell repertoires in COVID-19 (dated by TCRdb to about 2020). About the study as a whole: The collaborator samples originated in the United States, Italy and Spain and spanned the acute and convalescent phases of COVID-19. The material from the prospective study consisted of cDNA or gDNA derived from T cells, B-cell-depleted T cells, or PBMCs. Deeply sampled blood TCRbeta repertoires from subjects exposed to, actively infected with, or recovered from COVID-19 were included in the dataset. The repertoires were made available in a free public database intended to serve as a resource for research on the immune response to SARS-CoV-2. The samples were drawn from the first 160 participants of the ongoing ImmuneRACE study and from over 950 subjects provided by 6 global collaborators. The sample metadata nearly always contained a de-identified subject ID, COVID-19 status, age in years and sex. Where available, HLA class I and class II types were obtained from metadata supplied by the sample provider rather than from assay-based typing.

The study at large found these results: Clinical and demographic metadata were provided uncurated, with the amount varying by source and participant.

The TCR comes from a human donor in a cohort sampled during active COVID-19. Sequencing was done on a sample of peripheral blood.

CDR3 protein: CASSYGATGNTEAFF. The sequenced DNA is TGTGCCAGCAGTTACGGGGCAACGGGTAACACTGAAGCTTTCTTT. The chain is encoded by TRBV6-2 or TRBV6-3 joined to TRBJ1-1, with TRBD1 tentatively as D gene (5 bases match). Including cysteine and phenylalanine, the CDR3 has 15 amino acids. Here the CDR3 DNA is all that survives: 45 bases in frame from base 1. According to the germline V gene, CDR1 reads MNHEY and CDR2 reads SVGEGT. Trimming costs V 2 bases and J 2 bases, and their ends lie 12 bases apart.